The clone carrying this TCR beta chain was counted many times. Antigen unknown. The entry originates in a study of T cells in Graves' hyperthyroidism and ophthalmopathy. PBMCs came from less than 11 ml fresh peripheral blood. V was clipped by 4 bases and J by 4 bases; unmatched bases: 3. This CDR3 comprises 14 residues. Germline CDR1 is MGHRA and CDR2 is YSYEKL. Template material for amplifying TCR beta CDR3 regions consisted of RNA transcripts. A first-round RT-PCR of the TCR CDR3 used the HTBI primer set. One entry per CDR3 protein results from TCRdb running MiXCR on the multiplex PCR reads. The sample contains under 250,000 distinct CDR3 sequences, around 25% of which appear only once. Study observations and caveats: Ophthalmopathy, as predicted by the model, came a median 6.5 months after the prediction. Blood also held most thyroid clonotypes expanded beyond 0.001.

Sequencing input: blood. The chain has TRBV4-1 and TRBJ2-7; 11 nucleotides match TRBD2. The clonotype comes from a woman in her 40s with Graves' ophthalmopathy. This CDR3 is CASSPSGRRYEQYF. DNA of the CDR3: TGCGCCAGCAGCCCTAGCGGGAGGAGGTACGAGCAGTACTTC.